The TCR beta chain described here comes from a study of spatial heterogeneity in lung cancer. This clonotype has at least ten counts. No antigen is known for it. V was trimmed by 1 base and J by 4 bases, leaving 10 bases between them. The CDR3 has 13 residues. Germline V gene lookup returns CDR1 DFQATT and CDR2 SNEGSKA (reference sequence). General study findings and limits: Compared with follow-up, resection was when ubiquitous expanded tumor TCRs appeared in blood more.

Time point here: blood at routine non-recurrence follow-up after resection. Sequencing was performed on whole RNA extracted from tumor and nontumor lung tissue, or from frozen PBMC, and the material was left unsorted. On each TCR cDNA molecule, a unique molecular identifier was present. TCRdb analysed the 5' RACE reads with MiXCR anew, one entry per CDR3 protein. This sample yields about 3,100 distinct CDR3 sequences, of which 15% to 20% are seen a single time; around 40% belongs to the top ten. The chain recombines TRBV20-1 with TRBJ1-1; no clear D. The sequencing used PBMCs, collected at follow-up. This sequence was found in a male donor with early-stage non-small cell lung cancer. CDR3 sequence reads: CSARADFSTEAFF. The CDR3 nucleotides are TGCAGTGCTAGAGCAGATTTCAGCACTGAAGCTTTCTTT.